The 22 T cell receptor beta chains below come from one sample, sequenced in a study of blood T cell repertoires in COVID-19. Produced via immunoSEQ multiplex PCR; TCRdb's table is partial and in-frame only. Here the sample spans approximately 150,000 clones, roughly 78% being singletons. Specimen: peripheral blood. These receptors were collected from a human donor with acute or convalescent COVID-19. The donor label of this sample is uncertain.

The chain combines TRBV30 with TRBJ2-1; 8 nucleotides line up with TRBD2. V dropped 3 bases and J dropped 0; count of bases not matched to a gene: 7. The CDR3 totals 16 residues. Germline values: CDR1 GTSNPN, CDR2 SVGIG (reference sequence). CDR3 sequence reads: CAWRHKAGASYNEQFF. As DNA, the CDR3 is TGTGCCTGGAGGCATAAAGCGGGGGCCTCCTACAATGAGCAGTTCTTC. Based on the CDR3 plus reference TRBV30 and TRBJ2-1, the full variable domain is SQTIHQWPATLVQPVGSPLSLECTVEGTSNPNLYWYRQAAGRGLQLLFYSVGIGQISSEVPQNLSASRPQDRQFILSSKKLLLSDSGFYLCAWRHKAGASYNEQFFGPGTRLTVL.

V gene TRBV6-5 combines with J gene TRBJ1-4; 9 bases line up with TRBD1. The CDR3 runs 14 residues. Germline V gene sequence: CDR1 MNHEY, CDR2 SVGAGI. V gave up 6 bases and J gave up 4 bases; unmatched junction bases: 3. CDR3 in amino acids: CASSGTGHNEKLFF. The CDR3 coding sequence is TGTGCCAGCAGCGGGACAGGGCATAATGAAAAACTGTTTTTT.

This chain uses TRBV9 with TRBJ2-1; possible D gene TRBD2, 6 bases. The CDR3 is 15 amino acids. CDR1 is SGDLS and CDR2 is YYNGEE in the germline V gene. V gave up 0 bases and J gave up 8 bases, with 15 bases separating them. The CDR3 DNA reads as TGTGCCAGCAGCGTAGAGGTCCGGGGGACGGATGAGCAGTTCTTC. As protein: CASSVEVRGTDEQFF.

This clone was counted only a few times. The chain combines TRBV6-2 or TRBV6-3 with TRBJ2-1, with a weak D call TRBD1 (6 bases). There are 15 residues in the CDR3. The V gene's germline CDR1 is MNHEY and CDR2 SVGEGT. V shed 4 bases and J shed 5 bases, with 15 bases lying between them. The CDR3 sequence: CASSSTLRGNNEQFF. For the CDR3, the DNA is TGTGCCAGCAGTTCTACGCTCAGGGGTAACAATGAGCAGTTCTTC.

This chain joins TRBV4-1 and TRBJ2-7; TRBD1 aligns across 9 bases. After removal of 6 bases from V and 4 bases from J, the junction contained 10 bases not matched to a gene. This CDR3 has 15 amino acids. Germline CDR1 is MGHRA and CDR2 is YSYEKL. CDR3 DNA: TGCGCCAGCAGACAAACAGGGGGCCCCGGATACGAGCAGTACTTC. It specifies CASRQTGGPGYEQYF.

V and J are TRBV29-1 and TRBJ1-5; the D is unclear. Trimming shortened V by 2 bases and J by 4 bases, and 3 bases separated the two germline ends. The CDR3 runs to 11 residues. Germline V gene lookup returns CDR1 SQVTM and CDR2 ANQGSEA. CDR3 sequence: CSVEQNQPQHF. Written as DNA, the CDR3 is TGCAGCGTTGAACAAAATCAGCCCCAGCATTTT.

This clone was detected only a few times. The V and J genes are TRBV5-4 and TRBJ2-1; 11 positions match TRBD1. Trimming at V came to 0 bases and at J to 9 bases, leaving 11 bases not matched to a gene. Germline CDR1 is SGHNT and CDR2 is YYREEE (reference sequence). There are 17 residues in the CDR3. Here the CDR3 reads CASSLGSGTGGRGEQFF. Written as DNA, the CDR3 is TGTGCCAGCAGCTTGGGGAGCGGGACAGGGGGTCGTGGTGAGCAGTTCTTC.

The chain combines TRBV30 with TRBJ2-1; TRBD2 matches at 12 bases. This CDR3 spans 15 amino acids. V lost 2 bases, J lost 8 bases, and 7 bases stayed unmatched. The germline gives CDR1 GTSNPN, CDR2 SVGIG (reference sequence). CDR3 DNA sequence: TGTGCCTGGAGTAACCTAGCGGGGGGGAAGGATGAGCAGTTCTTC. Residues: CAWSNLAGGKDEQFF.

The chain has TRBV6-2 or TRBV6-3 and TRBJ1-5; 7 bases map to TRBD1. V shed 6 bases, J shed 6 bases, and the junction held 11 bases outside the gene matches. Germline CDR1 reads MNHEY; CDR2 reads SVGEGT. The CDR3 runs 15 residues. Here the CDR3 DNA reads TGTGCCAGCAGCCTCACCAACAGGGGAGGTCAGCCCCAGCATTTT. This codes for CASSLTNRGGQPQHF.

This clone has a single count. The chain combines TRBV6-4 with TRBJ2-1, with 11 bases aligning to TRBD2. This CDR3 region has 15 residues. The germline CDR1 and CDR2 sequences are MRHNA and SNTAGT. V lost 4 bases and J lost 6; bases outside the gene matches: 5. In nucleotides, the CDR3 is TGTGCCAGCAGTGTTGAGCTAGCGGGGGGCAATGAGCAGTTCTTC. It codes for CASSVELAGGNEQFF.

V is TRBV4-2 and J is TRBJ2-1; 7 nucleotides line up with TRBD1. The germline gives CDR1 LGHNA, CDR2 YNFKEQ. The V gene end was trimmed by 1 base and the J gene end by 8 bases; junction bases not matched to a gene: 8. The CDR3 has 15 residues. CDR3 residues: CASSQAPETGHEQFF. The CDR3 coding sequence is TGTGCCAGCAGCCAAGCTCCTGAGACAGGGCATGAGCAGTTCTTC.

The chain recombines TRBV7-2 with TRBJ2-1, with 9 bases lining up with TRBD2. CDR3 length: 16 residues. Germline CDR1 is SGHTA and CDR2 is FQGNSA. J was trimmed by 2 bases and V by 4 bases; bases with no gene match: 6. CDR3 region: CASSSQAGGAYNEQFF. The CDR3 DNA reads as TGTGCCAGCAGCTCACAGGCGGGGGGGGCCTACAATGAGCAGTTCTTC. Using reference TRBV7-2 and TRBJ2-1 for the parts outside the CDR3, the full variable domain is GAGVSQSPSNKVTEKGKDVELRCDPISGHTALYWYRQSLGQGLEFLIYFQGNSAPDKSGLPSDRFSAERTGGSVSTLTIQRTQQEDSAVYLCASSSQAGGAYNEQFFGPGTRLTVL.

A few counts support this clone. This chain joins TRBV9 and TRBJ2-1, with 10 bases aligning to TRBD2. This CDR3 has 20 amino acids. The V gene's germline CDR1 is SGDLS and CDR2 YYNGEE. Germline trimming cut 4 bases from V and 8 bases from J; bases unmatched to any gene: 24. The CDR3 reads CASSPYPTRSGGAGIDEQFF. The CDR3 nucleotides read TGTGCCAGCAGCCCTTACCCGACCCGAAGCGGGGGGGCCGGTATAGATGAGCAGTTCTTC.

The chain couples TRBV27 to TRBJ1-2; 9 bases map to TRBD1. The CDR3 has 14 residues. Germline-derived CDR1 and CDR2 are MNHEY and SMNVEV (reference sequence). V shed 4 bases, J shed 8 bases, and the junction held 8 bases outside the gene matches. The CDR3 region has the DNA TGTGCCAGCAGTTCATTGGGACAGGGACAGGGCTACACCTTC. Its translation is CASSSLGQGQGYTF.

This clone was observed once. J is TRBJ2-3 and V is TRBV7-6; 7 nucleotides match TRBD2. From germline, CDR1 is SGHVS and CDR2 FNYEAQ. Trimming cost V 5 bases and J 4 bases; bases outside gene matches: 9. CDR3 size: 15 residues. The chain's CDR3 is CASSLSRGGADTQYF. The DNA of the CDR3 is TGTGCCAGCAGCCTCTCTCGCGGGGGAGCAGATACGCAGTATTTT.

The chain combines TRBV7-2 with TRBJ1-6, with TRBD1 matching over 10 bases. The CDR3 length is 15 residues. Germline V CDR1 and CDR2: SGHTA, FQGNSA. The V and J ends lost 1 base and 8 bases, in that order; junction bases with no gene match: 2. The CDR3 DNA sequence: TGTGCCAGCAGCTTAGGGACAGGGGGGTATTCACCCCTCCACTTT. This codes for CASSLGTGGYSPLHF.

The chain recombines TRBV11-2 with TRBJ2-7, with TRBD1 identical over 7 bases. The CDR3 has 15 amino acids. CDR1 is SGHAT, CDR2 FQNNGV, per germline. The V segment lost 1 base and the J segment 3 bases; nucleotides outside the gene matches: 6. CDR3 coding DNA: TGTGCCAGCAGCTTAGGCCCAGGGGGAAACTACGAGCAGTACTTC. Its protein product is CASSLGPGGNYEQYF.

The chain is built from TRBV6-5 and TRBJ2-7; D possibly corresponds to TRBD1 (5 bases). Germline-derived CDR1 and CDR2 are MNHEY and SVGAGI. Trimming removed 6 bases from V and 3 bases from J, with 18 bases in between. This CDR3 is 15 amino acids long. CDR3 sequence (DNA): TGTGCCAGCAGCCGTCCGGCAGGGAAGGTCTACGAGCAGTACTTC. Encoded protein: CASSRPAGKVYEQYF.

A few counts support this clone. The chain has TRBV27 and TRBJ1-2, with 8 nucleotides matching TRBD1. CDR1 is MNHEY and CDR2 is SMNVEV in the germline V gene (reference sequence). The CDR3 contains 14 residues. J was trimmed by 5 bases and V by 4 bases; bases with no gene match: 6. CDR3 loop: CASSWDRLGYGYTF. CDR3 nucleotides: TGTGCCAGCAGTTGGGACAGGTTGGGGTATGGCTACACCTTC.

The J gene is TRBJ2-7, the V gene TRBV6-5; 8 bases align to TRBD1. The CDR3 has 13 residues. The V and J ends lost 7 bases and 3 bases, in that order; junction bases with no gene match: 5. CDR1 is MNHEY, CDR2 SVGAGI, per germline. CDR3: CASIPTGVYEQYF. The DNA of the CDR3 is TGTGCCAGCATTCCGACAGGGGTCTACGAGCAGTACTTC.

The chain recombines TRBV18 with TRBJ2-2; 7 nucleotides line up with TRBD1. The trim removed 5 bases at V and 4 bases at J, leaving 7 bases unmatched. This CDR3 is 15 amino acids long. Germline V gene lookup returns CDR1 KGHSH and CDR2 LQKENI. The CDR3 sequence: CASSYLTGPTGELFF. The CDR3, as DNA: TGTGCCAGCTCATACCTGACAGGGCCCACCGGGGAGCTGTTTTTT.

This rearrangement joins TRBV14 to TRBJ1-3, with D maybe TRBD1 (5 bases). CDR1 SGHDN and CDR2 FVKESK come from the germline V gene. V was shortened by 0 bases and J by 7 bases, with 22 bases between the two germline ends. The CDR3 consists of 18 residues. The CDR3 protein is CASSQETMLGASRNTIYF. CDR3 sequence (DNA): TGTGCCAGCAGCCAAGAGACGATGTTAGGGGCGAGTCGGAACACCATATATTTT.